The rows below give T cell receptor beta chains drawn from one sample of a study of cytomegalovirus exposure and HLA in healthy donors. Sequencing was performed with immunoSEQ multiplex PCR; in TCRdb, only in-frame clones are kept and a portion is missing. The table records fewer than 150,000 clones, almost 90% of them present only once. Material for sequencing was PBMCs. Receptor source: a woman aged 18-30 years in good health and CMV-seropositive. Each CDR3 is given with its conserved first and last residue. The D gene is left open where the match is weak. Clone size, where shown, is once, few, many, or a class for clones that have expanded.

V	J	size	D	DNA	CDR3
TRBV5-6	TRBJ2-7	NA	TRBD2	TGTGCCAGCAGCTCCAATTTAGCGGGACCCTACGAGCAGTACTTC	CASSSNLAGPYEQYF
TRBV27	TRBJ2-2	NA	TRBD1	TGTGCCAGCAGTTTAGGACAGGCCTTCACCGGGGAGCTGTTTTTT	CASSLGQAFTGELFF
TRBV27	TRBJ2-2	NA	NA	TGTGCCAGCAGGCCTGGCTTAGGCAGGGACACCGGGGAGCTGTTTTTT	CASRPGLGRDTGELFF
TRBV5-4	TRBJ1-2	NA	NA	TGTGCCAGCAGCCCCGGGACTCATTATGGCTACACCTTC	CASSPGTHYGYTF
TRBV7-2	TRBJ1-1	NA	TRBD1	TGTGCCAGCAGTTCCGACAGGGTAGGGCGAGCTTTCTTT	CASSSDRVGRAFF
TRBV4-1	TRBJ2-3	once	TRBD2	TGCGCCAGCAGCCAAGACCCGGGACTAGCGGTGAATACGCAGTATTTT	CASSQDPGLAVNTQYF
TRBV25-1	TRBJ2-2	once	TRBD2	TGTGCCAGCAGTGAATCGACGGGGGGGCTCACCGGGGAGCTGTTTTTT	CASSESTGGLTGELFF
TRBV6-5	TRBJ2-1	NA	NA	TGTGCCAGCAGTCAGGCCTCCATGCGACCTCAGTTCTTC	CASSQASMRPQFF
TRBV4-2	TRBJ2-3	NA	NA	TGTGCCAGCAGCCAAGCGCTATTTTCAGATACGCAGTATTTT	CASSQALFSDTQYF
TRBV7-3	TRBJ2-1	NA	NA	TGTGCCAGCAGCATAGATGCGGGGGCACGAGAGCAGTTCTTC	CASSIDAGAREQFF
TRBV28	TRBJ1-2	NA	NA	TGTGCCAGCATTAGGCGTCAGGGGTACTATGGCTACACCTTC	CASIRRQGYYGYTF
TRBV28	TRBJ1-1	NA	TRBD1	TGTGCCAGCACCCCACAGGGGGCCGGAGTAACTGAAGCTTTCTTT	CASTPQGAGVTEAFF
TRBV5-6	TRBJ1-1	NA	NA	TGTGCCAGCAGCTTGGGTAGGCAGGGCGCTTTCTTT	CASSLGRQGAFF
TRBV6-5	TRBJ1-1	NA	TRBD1	TGTGCCAGCAGACAGGGGGCCACTGAAGCTTTCTTT	CASRQGATEAFF
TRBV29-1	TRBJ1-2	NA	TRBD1	TGCAGCGTTGACTTTACCGGGACAGGGAATTATGGCTACACCTTC	CSVDFTGTGNYGYTF
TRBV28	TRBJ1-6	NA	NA	TGTGCCAGCAGTTTCCGAGCAACGCATTCACCCCTCCACTTT	CASSFRATHSPLHF
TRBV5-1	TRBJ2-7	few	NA	TGCGCCAGCGAAATGGAGGGGCTGTTCGATTCCTACGAGCAGTACTTC	CASEMEGLFDSYEQYF
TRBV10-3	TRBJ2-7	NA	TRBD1	TGTGCCATCAGTGAAACGACAGGGACAGCGCTACCCTACGAGCAGTACTTC	CAISETTGTALPYEQYF
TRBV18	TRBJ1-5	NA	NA	TGTGCCAGCTCACAAAGGGAGGGGCAGCCCCAGCATTTT	CASSQREGQPQHF
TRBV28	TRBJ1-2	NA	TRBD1	TGTGCCAGCAGTTTCAGGGGGAAGGGACGAGATGGCTACACCTTC	CASSFRGKGRDGYTF
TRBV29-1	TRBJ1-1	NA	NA	TGCAGCGTTCATAGCAGGGTGAACACTGAAGCTTTCTTT	CSVHSRVNTEAFF
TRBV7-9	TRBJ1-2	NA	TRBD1	TGTGCCACACAGGGGGTTGGCGGCTACACCTTC	CATQGVGGYTF
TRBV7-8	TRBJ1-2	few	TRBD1	TGTGCCAGCAGTTCACAGGGGGTAGGTTATGGCTACACCTTC	CASSSQGVGYGYTF
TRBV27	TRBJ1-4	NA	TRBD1	TGTGCCAGCAGTTTCGGGACAGGGGGCAACTTGGTAAAACTGTTTTTT	CASSFGTGGNLVKLFF
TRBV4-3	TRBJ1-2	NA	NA	TGCGCCAGCAGCCAAGATATACGAACAGGGCGCATGAATGGCTACACCTTC	CASSQDIRTGRMNGYTF
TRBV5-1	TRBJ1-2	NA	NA	TGCGCCAGCAGCCCCCTCGGGTACTATGGCTACACCTTC	CASSPLGYYGYTF
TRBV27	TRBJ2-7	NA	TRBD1	TGTGCCAGCAGTTTAAGGGACAGGGGGCGGGAGCAGTACTTC	CASSLRDRGREQYF
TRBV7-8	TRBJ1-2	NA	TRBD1	TGTGCCAGCAGCCCCTTAACAGGGGGGGACTATGGCTACACCTTC	CASSPLTGGDYGYTF
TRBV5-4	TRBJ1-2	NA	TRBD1	TGTGCCAGCAGCTTGGGACAGGGGGCAAACTATGGCTACACCTTC	CASSLGQGANYGYTF
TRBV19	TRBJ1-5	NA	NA	TGTGCCAGTAAGGGAGCGGGGCTGCCCCAGCATTTT	CASKGAGLPQHF
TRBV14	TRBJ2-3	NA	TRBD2	TGTGCCAGCAGCCCCAGACTAGCGATGAGCACAGATACGCAGTATTTT	CASSPRLAMSTDTQYF
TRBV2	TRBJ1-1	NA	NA	TGTGCCAGCAGTGTCGCAGGGATCGGGACTGAAGCTTTCTTT	CASSVAGIGTEAFF
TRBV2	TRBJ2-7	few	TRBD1	TGTGCCACTTCTGACAGGGGATACTACGAGCAGTACTTC	CATSDRGYYEQYF
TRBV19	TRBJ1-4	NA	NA	TGTGCCAGTATACGATCCGGGACACGAGCAACTAATGAAAAACTGTTTTTT	CASIRSGTRATNEKLFF
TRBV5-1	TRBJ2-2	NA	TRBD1	TGCGCCAGCAGCTGGTTGACAGGGGTGGTCGGGGAGCTGTTTTTT	CASSWLTGVVGELFF
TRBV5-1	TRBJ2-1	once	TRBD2	TGCGCCAGCAGCTGGCTAGCGGGAGGCAATGAGCAGTTCTTC	CASSWLAGGNEQFF
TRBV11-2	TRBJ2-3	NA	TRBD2	TGTGCCAGCAGCTTAGGCCCAGCGGGAGCTTCAGATACGCAGTATTTT	CASSLGPAGASDTQYF
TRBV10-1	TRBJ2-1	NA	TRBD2	TGCGCCAGCACTAGGGGGACTAGCGGGCCCGAAACCTACAATGAGCAGTTCTTC	CASTRGTSGPETYNEQFF
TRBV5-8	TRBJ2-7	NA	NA	TGTGCCAGCACCTCAGAGGGCCGCTCAGAGCAGTACTTC	CASTSEGRSEQYF
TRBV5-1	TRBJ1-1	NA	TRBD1	TGCGCCAGCAGCCCGGGACAGGGCTCTGAAGCTTTCTTT	CASSPGQGSEAFF
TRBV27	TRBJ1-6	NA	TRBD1	TGTGCCAGCAGTTTATCCAGGGGGATGCCGTTATTCAATTCACCCCTCCACTTT	CASSLSRGMPLFNSPLHF
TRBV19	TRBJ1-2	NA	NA	TGTGCCAGTAGTACCCGCCACGACAGAAACTATGGCTACACCTTC	CASSTRHDRNYGYTF